A selection of T cell receptor beta chains follows, all from one sample in a study of shared clonotypes between healthy human individuals. The protocol was immunoSEQ multiplex PCR, while the TCRdb copy is restricted to in-frame clones and leaves out a portion. This table has around 690,000 clones, roughly 88% appearing once. The specimen sequenced was memory CD8+ T cells from PBMCs. These receptors all stem from a man younger than 35 in good health. Some clones in this sample may be carry-over from other donors' samples. Both conserved end residues are part of each CDR3.

j_gene | v_gene | CDR3aa
TRBJ2-2 | TRBV15 | CATSRGAVTGELFF
TRBJ2-5 | TRBV28 | CASSSPYREQETQYF
TRBJ1-3 | TRBV7-8 | CASSPDRGPGNTIYF
TRBJ2-1 | TRBV7-8 | CASSLSSGSYNEQFF
TRBJ2-1 | TRBV28 | CASRQTGGNEQFF
TRBJ2-4 | TRBV18 | CASSSDRDYKNIQYF
TRBJ2-3 | TRBV25-1 | CASGERGGTDTQYF
TRBJ1-5 | TRBV28 | CASSLGGPQHF
TRBJ2-1 | TRBV27 | CASSISGGGYNEQFF
TRBJ2-3 | TRBV7-2 | CASSRRTLGEDTQYF
TRBJ2-7 | TRBV7-9 | CASSLHPAFGAYEQYF
TRBJ1-2 | TRBV29-1 | CSVVWVDSYGYTF
TRBJ2-5 | TRBV2 | CASRDREIQETQYF
TRBJ1-2 | TRBV10-3 | CAISEVTGFYGYTF
TRBJ2-7 | TRBV27 | CASSLSIWGDVYF
TRBJ2-7 | TRBV4-3 | CASSQDLRQPGQYF
TRBJ2-1 | TRBV11-2 | CASSGPSNYEQFF
TRBJ1-1 | TRBV4-1 | CASSQDRGTEAFF
NA | TRBV30 | CAWIIPGTGVTYEQYF
TRBJ1-2 | TRBV6-5 | CASSPAQGYYGYTF
TRBJ2-7 | TRBV27 | CASSFSGGLAYEQYF
TRBJ2-1 | TRBV10-2 | CASSYTSSNEQFF
TRBJ2-1 | TRBV7-6 | CASSLAEVRYRSYNEQFF
TRBJ1-2 | TRBV19 | CASSDRKTYINYGYTF
TRBJ2-3 | TRBV2 | CASNQKGGWGTDTQYF
TRBJ1-4 | TRBV7-9 | CASSPTGANEKLFF
TRBJ2-3 | TRBV9 | CASSVGRSSDTQYF
TRBJ1-1 | TRBV30 | CAWSVLRAGTQGRVSTEAFF
TRBJ1-2 | TRBV27 | CASSFRTGGNYGYTF
TRBJ2-2 | TRBV27 | CASSFSNTGELFF
TRBJ2-2 | TRBV9 | CASSVLGPPGTGELFF